This T cell receptor beta chain was observed in a study of Ad26.COV2.S vaccination and SARS-CoV-2 variants. General study results and limits: With respect to non-spike TCR breadth, vaccine and placebo recipients were similar. Placebo recipients showed lower spike-specific TCR breadth than vaccinees. Following vaccination, spike-specific CD8+ and CD4+ T cell responses reportedly exhibited substantial breadth.

The germline gives CDR1 LNHDA, CDR2 SQIVND (reference sequence). Germline trimming cut 7 bases from V and 0 bases from J; bases unmatched to any gene: 15. The CDR3 sequence is 18 residues long. The protocol was immunoSEQ multiplex PCR, while the TCRdb copy is restricted to in-frame clones and leaves out a portion. This sample carries 40,000 to 55,000 clones, around 83% of them seen once, and the ten largest clones take around 47%. About this clone: What it recognizes is unknown.

The receptor was isolated from a human donor who had recovered from COVID-19. V gene TRBV19 combines with J gene TRBJ2-1; 7 bases are a match to TRBD1. The source material was peripheral blood, sampled after recovery from COVID-19. DNA of the CDR3: TGTGCCAGTACCAACAGGGGCAGGTTTGAGGGCTCCTACAATGAGCAGTTCTTC. Protein product: CASTNRGRFEGSYNEQFF.